The next 4 T cell receptor beta chains were all read from a single sample in a study of T cell responses to AZD1222 COVID-19 vaccine. TCRdb's table, derived via immunoSEQ multiplex PCR, lists solely in-frame clones and lacks some. The sample holds about 120,000 clones; roughly nine tenths are singletons and the top ten take approximately 1.4%. The sequenced sample was peripheral blood, obtained 28 days after the second AZD1222 dose. Receptor source: an adult who received the AZD1222 COVID-19 vaccine.

The rearrangement links TRBV6-5 to TRBJ1-6; TRBD1 aligns across 9 bases. The CDR3 has 15 amino acids. Germline V gives CDR1 MNHEY, CDR2 SVGAGI. Trimming at V came to 6 bases and at J to 10 bases, leaving 10 bases not matched to a gene. CDR3 coding DNA: TGTGCCAGCAGCCTATCACAGGGGGCAGTGTCACCCCTCCACTTT. It translates to CASSLSQGAVSPLHF.

Worth noting for this clone: At one end, the junction sequence differs from germline, possibly due to a read error. The genes are TRBV4-2 and TRBJ2-1, with D possibly being TRBD2 (6 bases). Germline loops: CDR1 LGHNA, CDR2 YNFKEQ. The CDR3 has 14 residues. CDR3 sequence: CASSLMKGNPGEVF. CDR3 DNA: TGTGCCAGCAGCTTGATGAAGGGAAACCCTGGGGAGGTCTTC.

The rearrangement links TRBV11-2 to TRBJ1-2, with 8 bases identical to TRBD1. CDR3 length: 14 residues. Germline lookup yields CDR1 SGHAT and CDR2 FQNNGV. V was clipped by 5 bases and J by 4 bases; unmatched bases: 6. In nucleotides, the CDR3 is TGTGCCAGCAGCGACCGGACAGGGACCTATGGCTACACCTTC. Residues: CASSDRTGTYGYTF.

This chain joins TRBV15 and TRBJ1-2, with a possible D match to TRBD1 (5 bases). Germline CDR1 and CDR2: LNHNV and YYDKDF (reference sequence). Between the trimmed V and J ends, which lost 2 bases and 4 bases, there was a span of 14 bases. The CDR3 has 15 amino acids. The CDR3 sequence is CATSRTGDGSYGYTF. CDR3 in DNA: TGTGCCACCAGCAGAACAGGCGATGGAAGCTATGGCTACACCTTC. Complete variable domain (other parts from reference TRBV15 and TRBJ1-2): DAMVIQNPRYQVTQFGKPVTLSCSQTLNHNVMYWYQQKSSQAPKLLFHYYDKDFNNEADTPDNFQSRRPNTSFCFLDIRSPGLGDTAMYLCATSRTGDGSYGYTFGSGTRLTVV.